The 5 T cell receptor beta chains listed next were all sequenced from one sample in a study of monozygotic twins with inflammatory bowel disease. TCRdb reprocessed the 5' RACE reads; each CDR3 protein has one entry and no DNA is given. The sample holds over 150,000 distinct CDR3 sequences. The sequencing input was blood. The receptors originated from a human donor with ulcerative colitis or Crohn's disease, or a healthy co-twin of an affected twin (not recorded which).

The rearrangement uses TRBV15 and TRBJ2-2; no DNA is available, so the TRBD1 call from TCRdb remains unchecked. Looked up from germline, CDR1 is LNHNV and CDR2 is YYDKDF (reference sequence). This CDR3 has 16 residues. CDR3 region: CATNPTGGGYTGELFF.

V gene TRBV28 combines with J gene TRBJ1-5. This CDR3 region has 16 residues. CDR1 and CDR2 from the germline V gene are MDHEN and SYDVKM. CDR3 amino acids: CASSLLAVFSSQPQHF.

The rearrangement joins TRBV11-2 to TRBJ2-5; the TCRdb D gene call, TRBD2, has no DNA to confirm it. Per germline, CDR1 SGHAT and CDR2 FQNNGV. The CDR3 runs to 14 residues. CDR3 amino acids: CASSPPLAEETQYF.

The chain uses TRBV5-1 and TRBJ2-1; TCRdb picks TRBD1, but there is no DNA to check that call. The CDR3 is 15 amino acids. CDR1 and CDR2 from the germline V gene are SGHRS and YFSETQ. The CDR3 sequence is CASTNPGQGVNEQFF.

The rearrangement uses TRBV6-5 and TRBJ1-5. The CDR3 length is 16 residues. Looked up from germline, CDR1 is MNHEY and CDR2 is SVGAGI. The CDR3 sequence: CASSSTGRGLNQPQHF.